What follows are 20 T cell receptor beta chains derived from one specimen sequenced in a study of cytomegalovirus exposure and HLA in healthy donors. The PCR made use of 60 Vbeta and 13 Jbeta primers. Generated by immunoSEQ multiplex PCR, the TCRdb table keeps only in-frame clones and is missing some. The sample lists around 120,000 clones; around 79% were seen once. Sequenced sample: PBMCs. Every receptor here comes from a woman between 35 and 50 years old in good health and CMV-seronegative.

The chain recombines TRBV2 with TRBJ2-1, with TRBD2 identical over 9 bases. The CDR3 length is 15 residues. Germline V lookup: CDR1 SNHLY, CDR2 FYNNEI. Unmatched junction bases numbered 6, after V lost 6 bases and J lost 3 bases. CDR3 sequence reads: CASSLAGLDYNEQFF. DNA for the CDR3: TGTGCCAGCAGCCTAGCGGGGCTCGACTACAATGAGCAGTTCTTC.

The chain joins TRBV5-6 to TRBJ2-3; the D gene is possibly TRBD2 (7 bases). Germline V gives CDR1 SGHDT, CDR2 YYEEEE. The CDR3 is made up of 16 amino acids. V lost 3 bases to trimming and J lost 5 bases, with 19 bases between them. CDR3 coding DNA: TGTGCCAGCAGCTACGTTTGGGGGGGCTCTAAAGATACGCAGTATTTT. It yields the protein CASSYVWGGSKDTQYF.

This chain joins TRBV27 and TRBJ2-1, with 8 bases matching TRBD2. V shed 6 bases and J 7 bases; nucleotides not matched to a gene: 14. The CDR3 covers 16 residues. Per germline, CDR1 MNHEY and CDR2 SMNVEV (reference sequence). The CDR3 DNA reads TGTGCCAGCAGCCGGGCGACTAGCGAGTTACATAATGAGCAGTTCTTC. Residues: CASSRATSELHNEQFF.

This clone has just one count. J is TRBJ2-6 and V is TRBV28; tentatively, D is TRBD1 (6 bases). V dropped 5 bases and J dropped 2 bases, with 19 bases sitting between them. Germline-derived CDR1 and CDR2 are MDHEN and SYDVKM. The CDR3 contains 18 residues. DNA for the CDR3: TGTGCCAGCAGTCCTAAAGGAAAGGGGGTGGCTGGGGCCAACGTCCTGACTTTC. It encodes CASSPKGKGVAGANVLTF.

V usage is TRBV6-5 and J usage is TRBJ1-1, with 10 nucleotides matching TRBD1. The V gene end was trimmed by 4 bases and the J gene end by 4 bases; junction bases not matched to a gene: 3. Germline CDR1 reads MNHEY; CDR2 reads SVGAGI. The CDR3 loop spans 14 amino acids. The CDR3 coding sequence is TGTGCCAGCAGTTCGGGACAGGGGAGCACTGAAGCTTTCTTT. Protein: CASSSGQGSTEAFF.

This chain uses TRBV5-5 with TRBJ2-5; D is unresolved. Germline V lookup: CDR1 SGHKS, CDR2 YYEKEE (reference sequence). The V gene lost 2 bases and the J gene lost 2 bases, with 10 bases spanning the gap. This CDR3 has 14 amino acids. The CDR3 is CASSFISVQETQYF. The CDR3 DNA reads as TGTGCCAGCAGCTTTATATCCGTACAAGAGACCCAGTACTTC.

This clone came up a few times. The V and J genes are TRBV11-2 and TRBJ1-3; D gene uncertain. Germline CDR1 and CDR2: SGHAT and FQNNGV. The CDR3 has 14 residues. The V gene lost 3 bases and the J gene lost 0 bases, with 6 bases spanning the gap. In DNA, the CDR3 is TGTGCCAGCAGCTTCGGGGTCTCTGGAAACACCATATATTTT. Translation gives CASSFGVSGNTIYF.

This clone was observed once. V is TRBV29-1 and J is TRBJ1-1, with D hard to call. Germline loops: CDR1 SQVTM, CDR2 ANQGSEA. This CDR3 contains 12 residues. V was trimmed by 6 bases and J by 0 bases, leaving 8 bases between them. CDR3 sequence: CSVTDMNTEAFF. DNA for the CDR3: TGCAGCGTCACCGACATGAACACTGAAGCTTTCTTT. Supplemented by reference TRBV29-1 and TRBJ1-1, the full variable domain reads SAVISQKPSRDICQRGTSLTIQCQVDSQVTMMFWYRQQPGQSLTLIATANQGSEATYESGFVIDKFPISRPNLTFSTLTVSNMSPEDSSIYLCSVTDMNTEAFFGQGTRLTVV.

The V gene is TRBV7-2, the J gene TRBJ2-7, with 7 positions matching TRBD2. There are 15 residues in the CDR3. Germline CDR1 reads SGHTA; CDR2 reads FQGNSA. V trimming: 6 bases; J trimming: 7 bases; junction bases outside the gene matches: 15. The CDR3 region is CASSHTRDYPGEQYF. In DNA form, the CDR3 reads TGTGCCAGCAGTCACACCCGGGACTACCCCGGGGAGCAGTACTTC.

CDR3 coding DNA: TGTGCCAGCAGCCACGGGGGGCCCGAGCAGTACTTC. Translated: CASSHGGPEQYF. The V call is TRBV6-5, the J call TRBJ2-7; D is possibly TRBD2 (7 bases). This CDR3 region has 12 residues. Looked up from germline, CDR1 is MNHEY and CDR2 is SVGAGI. V dropped 6 bases and J dropped 6 bases, with 12 bases sitting between them.

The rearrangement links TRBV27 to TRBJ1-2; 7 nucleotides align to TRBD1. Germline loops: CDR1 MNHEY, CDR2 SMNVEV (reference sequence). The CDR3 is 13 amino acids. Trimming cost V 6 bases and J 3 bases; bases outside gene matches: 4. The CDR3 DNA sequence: TGTGCCAGCAGCAGGGACAGCTACTATGGCTACACCTTC. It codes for CASSRDSYYGYTF.

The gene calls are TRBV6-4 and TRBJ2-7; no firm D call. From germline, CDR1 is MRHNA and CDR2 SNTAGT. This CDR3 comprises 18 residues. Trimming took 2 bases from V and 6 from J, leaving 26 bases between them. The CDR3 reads CASSDSQFKLTAATEQYF. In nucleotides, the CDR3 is TGTGCCAGCAGTGACAGTCAATTTAAACTAACTGCGGCCACCGAGCAGTACTTC.

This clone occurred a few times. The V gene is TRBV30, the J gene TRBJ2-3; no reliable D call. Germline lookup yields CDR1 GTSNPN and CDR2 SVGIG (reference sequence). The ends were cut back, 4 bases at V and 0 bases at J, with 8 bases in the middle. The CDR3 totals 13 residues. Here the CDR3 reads CAWTAVSTDTQYF. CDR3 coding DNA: TGTGCCTGGACCGCGGTTAGCACAGATACGCAGTATTTT.

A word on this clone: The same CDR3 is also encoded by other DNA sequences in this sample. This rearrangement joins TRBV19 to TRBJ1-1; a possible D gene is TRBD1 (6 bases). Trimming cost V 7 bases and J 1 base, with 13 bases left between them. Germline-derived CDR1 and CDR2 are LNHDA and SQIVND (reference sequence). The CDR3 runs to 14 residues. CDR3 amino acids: CASTWGRGNTEAFF. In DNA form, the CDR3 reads TGTGCCAGTACCTGGGGCAGGGGGAACACTGAAGCTTTCTTT.

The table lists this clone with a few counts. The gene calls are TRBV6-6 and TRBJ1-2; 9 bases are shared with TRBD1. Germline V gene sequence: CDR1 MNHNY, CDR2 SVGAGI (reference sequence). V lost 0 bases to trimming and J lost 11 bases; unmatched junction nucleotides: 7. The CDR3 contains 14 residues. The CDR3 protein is CASSYSRDRAVYTF. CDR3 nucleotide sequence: TGTGCCAGCAGTTACTCGAGGGACAGGGCAGTGTACACCTTC.

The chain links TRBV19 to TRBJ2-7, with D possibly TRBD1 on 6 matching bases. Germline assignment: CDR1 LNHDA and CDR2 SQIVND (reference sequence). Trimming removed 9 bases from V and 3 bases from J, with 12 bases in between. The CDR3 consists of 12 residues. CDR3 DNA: TGTGCCAGCTGCGACAGGAGCTACGAGCAGTACTTC. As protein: CASCDRSYEQYF.

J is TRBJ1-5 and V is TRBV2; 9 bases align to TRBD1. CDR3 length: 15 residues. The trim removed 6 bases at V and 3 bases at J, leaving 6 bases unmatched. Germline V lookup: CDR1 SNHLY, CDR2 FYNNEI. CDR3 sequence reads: CASRQQGASNQPQHF. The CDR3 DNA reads TGTGCCAGCAGGCAACAGGGGGCATCCAATCAGCCCCAGCATTTT.

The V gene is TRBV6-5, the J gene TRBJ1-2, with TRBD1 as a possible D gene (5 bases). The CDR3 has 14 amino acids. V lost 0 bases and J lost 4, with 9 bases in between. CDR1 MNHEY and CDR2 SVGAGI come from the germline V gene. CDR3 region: CASSYSGLTYGYTF. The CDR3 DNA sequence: TGTGCCAGCAGTTACTCGGGACTAACCTATGGCTACACCTTC.

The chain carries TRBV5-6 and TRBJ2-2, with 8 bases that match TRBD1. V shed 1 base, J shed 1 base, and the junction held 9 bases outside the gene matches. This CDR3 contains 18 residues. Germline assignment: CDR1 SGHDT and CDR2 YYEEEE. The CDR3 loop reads CASSLQGQQGVNTGELFF. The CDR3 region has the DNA TGTGCCAGCAGCTTGCAGGGACAACAGGGGGTGAACACCGGGGAGCTGTTTTTT.

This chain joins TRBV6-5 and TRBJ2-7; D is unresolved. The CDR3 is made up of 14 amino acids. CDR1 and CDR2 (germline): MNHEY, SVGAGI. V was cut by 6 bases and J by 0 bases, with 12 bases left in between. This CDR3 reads CASRRNSDSYEQYF. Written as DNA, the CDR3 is TGTGCCAGCAGACGGAACAGTGACTCCTACGAGCAGTACTTC.